This T cell receptor beta chain was obtained from a study of T cell responses to AZD1222 COVID-19 vaccine. Study-level background: Second doses were pooled across both intervals (about 4 or about 12 weeks).

Of note for this clone: The antigen remains undetermined.

The CDR3 covers 15 residues. Trimming took off 1 base at V and 4 bases at J, with 11 bases between the two ends. CDR1 and CDR2 (germline): SEHNR, FQNEAQ (reference sequence). The study's findings and limits: White British ancestry dominated among donors, who included more females, and clonal diversity was possibly underestimated. Among AZD1222 vaccinees, only six were seropositive at baseline. Repertoire sampling occurred only after the peak T cell response.

TCRdb's copy holds only in-frame clones and misses some; the assay was immunoSEQ multiplex PCR. This sample carries around 100,000 clones, 87% of them seen once, and the ten largest clones take roughly 15%. J is TRBJ1-3 and V is TRBV7-9, with TRBD1 as a possible D gene (6 bases). The TCR originated in an adult in good health. The sample here was peripheral blood, taken on day 0 of AZD1222 vaccination. CDR3 DNA: TGTGCCAGCAGCTTAGAACAGGGTAAAGGAAACACCATATATTTT. It codes for CASSLEQGKGNTIYF.